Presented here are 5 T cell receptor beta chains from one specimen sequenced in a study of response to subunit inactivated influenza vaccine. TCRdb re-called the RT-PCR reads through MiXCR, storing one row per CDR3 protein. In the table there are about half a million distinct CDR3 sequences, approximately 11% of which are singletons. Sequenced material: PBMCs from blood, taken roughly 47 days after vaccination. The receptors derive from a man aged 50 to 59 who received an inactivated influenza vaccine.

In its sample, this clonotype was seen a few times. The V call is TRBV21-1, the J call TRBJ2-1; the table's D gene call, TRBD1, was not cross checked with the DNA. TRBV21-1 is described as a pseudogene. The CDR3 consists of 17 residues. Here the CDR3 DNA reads TGTGCCAGCAGCAAAGCGGACCGGGACCGCCATTTAGATGAGCAGTTCTTC. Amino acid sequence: CASSKADRDRHLDEQFF.

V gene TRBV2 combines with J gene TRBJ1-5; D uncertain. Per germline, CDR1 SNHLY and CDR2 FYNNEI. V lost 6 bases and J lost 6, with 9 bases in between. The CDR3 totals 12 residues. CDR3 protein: CASRTGVQPQHF. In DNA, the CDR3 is TGTGCCAGCAGGACCGGGGTTCAGCCCCAGCATTTT. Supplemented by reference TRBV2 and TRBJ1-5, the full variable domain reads EPEVTQTPSHQVTQMGQEVILRCVPISNHLYFYWYRQILGQKVEFLVSFYNNEISEKSEIFDDQFSVERPDGSNFTLKIRSTKLEDSAMYFCASRTGVQPQHFGDGTRLSIL.

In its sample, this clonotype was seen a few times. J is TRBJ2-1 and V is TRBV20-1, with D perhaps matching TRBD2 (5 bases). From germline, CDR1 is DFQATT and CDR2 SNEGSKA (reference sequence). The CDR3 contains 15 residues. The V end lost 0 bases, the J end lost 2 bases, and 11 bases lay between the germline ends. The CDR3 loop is CSARDTAGPYNEQFF. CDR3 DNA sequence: TGCAGTGCTAGAGATACCGCGGGCCCCTACAATGAGCAGTTCTTC.

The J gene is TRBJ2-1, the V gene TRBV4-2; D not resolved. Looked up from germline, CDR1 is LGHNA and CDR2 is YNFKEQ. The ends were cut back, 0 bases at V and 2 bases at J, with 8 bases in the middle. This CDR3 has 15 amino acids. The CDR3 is CASSQDNTAYNEQFF. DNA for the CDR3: TGTGCCAGCAGCCAAGATAATACGGCCTACAATGAGCAGTTCTTC.

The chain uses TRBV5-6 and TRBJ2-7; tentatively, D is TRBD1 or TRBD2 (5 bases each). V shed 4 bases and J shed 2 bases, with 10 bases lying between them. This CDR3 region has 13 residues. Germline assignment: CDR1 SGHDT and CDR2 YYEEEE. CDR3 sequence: CASSPGRAYEQYF. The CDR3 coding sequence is TGTGCCAGCAGCCCGGGACGGGCCTACGAGCAGTACTTC.